A selection of T cell receptor beta chains follows, all from one sample in a study of blood T cell repertoires in COVID-19. Produced via immunoSEQ multiplex PCR; TCRdb's table is partial and in-frame only. The repertoire includes about 160,000 clones, around 81% of them detected once, and 9.5% to 11% sits in the top ten. The sequenced sample consisted of peripheral blood. The receptors stem from a man aged 55 to 70 with active or convalescent COVID-19. Both conserved end residues are trimmed from each CDR3. Each record gives: J gene, V gene, CDR3 protein.

J gene: TRBJ2-7; V gene: TRBV29-1; CDR3 protein: SVETDLSYEQY
J gene: TRBJ1-5; V gene: TRBV19; CDR3 protein: ASTASDRGGQPQH
J gene: TRBJ2-1; V gene: TRBV7-6; CDR3 protein: ASSLVAGSSYNEQF
J gene: TRBJ1-4; V gene: TRBV28; CDR3 protein: ASSLVMIGKLF
J gene: TRBJ1-5; V gene: TRBV6-5; CDR3 protein: ASTQDRGNQPQH
J gene: TRBJ1-5; V gene: TRBV10-3; CDR3 protein: ATRGGDGNQPQH
J gene: TRBJ2-7; V gene: TRBV9; CDR3 protein: ASSPQVGTYEQY
J gene: TRBJ1-2; V gene: TRBV20-1; CDR3 protein: SASPDYGYT
J gene: TRBJ2-2; V gene: TRBV19; CDR3 protein: ASSDRPGLAGWGASTGELF
J gene: TRBJ2-1; V gene: TRBV16; CDR3 protein: ASSLNIQLVVSSLRNEQF
J gene: TRBJ1-1; V gene: TRBV12-3/TRBV12-4; CDR3 protein: ASRQYREAF
J gene: TRBJ1-1; V gene: TRBV28; CDR3 protein: ASTPGPVLGAF
J gene: TRBJ1-4; V gene: TRBV18; CDR3 protein: ASSPPGSRGRGEKLF
J gene: TRBJ2-6; V gene: TRBV14; CDR3 protein: ASSPGLAGVAGANVLT
J gene: TRBJ2-7; V gene: TRBV28; CDR3 protein: ASSSLVYEQY